Below are 18 T cell receptor beta chains sequenced from a single sample in a study of cytomegalovirus exposure and HLA in healthy donors. The study ran its PCR with 60 Vbeta and 13 Jbeta primers. Using immunoSEQ multiplex PCR, the repertoire was profiled, and TCRdb retains in-frame clones only, with some absent. Here the sample spans 150,000 to 200,000 clones, around 85% being singletons. The sample taken for sequencing was PBMCs. Receptors were obtained from a man younger than 30 in good health and CMV-seronegative.

A single count supports this clone. The chain combines TRBV5-4 with TRBJ1-2, with a weak D call TRBD1 (5 bases). Germline V CDR1 and CDR2: SGHNT, YYREEE (reference sequence). The CDR3 is 14 amino acids. V gave up 3 bases and J gave up 4 bases, with 13 bases separating them. CDR3: CASSSNQGFYGYTF. CDR3 sequence (DNA): TGTGCCAGCAGCTCCAACCAGGGCTTCTATGGCTACACCTTC.

V is TRBV4-3 and J is TRBJ1-2; tentatively, D is TRBD1 (6 bases). CDR1 and CDR2 (germline): LGHNA, YSLEER. Trimming removed 1 base from V and 4 bases from J, with 7 bases in between. This CDR3 has 13 amino acids. This chain's CDR3 is CASSQGDIYGYTF. CDR3 bases: TGCGCCAGCAGCCAAGGGGACATCTATGGCTACACCTTC.

The rearrangement joins TRBV10-3 to TRBJ2-1; a weak D match, TRBD2 (5 bases). The CDR3 length is 14 residues. CDR1 ENHRY and CDR2 SYGVKD come from the germline V gene. V lost 10 bases, J lost 5 bases, and 18 bases lay in between. The CDR3: CATQTRATDNEQFF. CDR3 nucleotide sequence: TGTGCCACCCAAACGAGGGCAACAGACAATGAGCAGTTCTTC.

The chain employs TRBV4-3 and TRBJ2-1; 8 nucleotides agree with TRBD2. This CDR3 has 13 residues. The germline CDR1 and CDR2 sequences are LGHNA and YSLEER. Unmatched junction bases numbered 2, after V lost 4 bases and J lost 6 bases. CDR3 residues: CASSLGTSNEQFF. The CDR3 region has the DNA TGCGCCAGCAGCCTCGGGACTAGCAATGAGCAGTTCTTC.

This clone was recorded once. The CDR3 spells CASSFILAGVTDTQYF. The CDR3 DNA sequence: TGCGCCAGCAGCTTTATACTAGCGGGGGTGACAGATACGCAGTATTTT. V gene TRBV5-1 combines with J gene TRBJ2-3; 11 bases are a match to TRBD2. V gave up 2 bases and J gave up 3 bases; unmatched junction bases: 5. CDR3 length equals 16 residues. Per germline, CDR1 SGHRS and CDR2 YFSETQ.

The J gene is TRBJ2-2, the V gene TRBV7-2; 9 bases line up with TRBD2. V lost 5 bases, J lost 5 bases, and 6 bases stayed unmatched. Germline V CDR1 and CDR2: SGHTA, FQGNSA. The CDR3 consists of 15 residues. The CDR3: CASSAQLAGTGELFF. The DNA for the CDR3 is TGTGCCAGCAGCGCCCAGCTAGCGGGGACCGGGGAGCTGTTTTTT.

This rearrangement joins TRBV7-6 to TRBJ1-2; 7 bases agree with TRBD1. Looked up from germline, CDR1 is SGHVS and CDR2 is FNYEAQ. This CDR3 has 15 residues. The J segment lost 2 bases and the V segment lost 1 base, leaving 4 bases of the junction unmatched. The DNA for the CDR3 is TGTGCCAGCAGCTTAGGGGCGACAGGGAACTATGGCTACACCTTC. This gives the protein CASSLGATGNYGYTF. Using reference TRBV7-6 and TRBJ1-2 for the parts outside the CDR3, the full variable domain is GAGVSQSPRYKVTKRGQDVALRCDPISGHVSLYWYRQALGQGPEFLTYFNYEAQQDKSGLPNDRFSAERPEGSISTLTIQRTEQRDSAMYRCASSLGATGNYGYTFGSGTRLTVV.

This chain joins TRBV19 and TRBJ2-2; TRBD2 might be the D (6 bases). Germline V gene data show CDR1 as LNHDA and CDR2 as SQIVND (reference sequence). V dropped 5 bases and J dropped 15 bases, with 13 bases sitting between them. The CDR3 covers 11 residues. CDR3 amino acids: CASSAGRKVFF. DNA for the CDR3: TGTGCCAGTAGTGCGGGACGGAAGGTGTTTTTT.

This chain joins TRBV7-9 and TRBJ2-2; TRBD2 matches at 11 bases. This CDR3 region has 15 residues. In germline, CDR1 is SEHNR, CDR2 FQNEAQ (reference sequence). The trim removed 6 bases at V and 4 bases at J, leaving 4 bases unmatched. CDR3 DNA: TGTGCCAGCAGTACTAGCGGGAGTGCCACCGGGGAGCTGTTTTTT. This codes for CASSTSGSATGELFF.

This rearrangement joins TRBV18 to TRBJ1-2; 8 bases agree with TRBD1. This CDR3 spans 12 amino acids. From germline, CDR1 is KGHSH and CDR2 LQKENI. The J segment lost 7 bases and the V segment lost 5 bases, leaving 3 bases of the junction unmatched. CDR3 DNA: TGTGCCAGCTCAAGGACAGGGTCTGGCTACACCTTC. It specifies CASSRTGSGYTF.

J is TRBJ1-1 and V is TRBV5-1; 9 bases agree with TRBD1. The CDR3 sequence is 14 residues long. From germline, CDR1 is SGHRS and CDR2 YFSETQ. V shed 1 base and J 5 bases; nucleotides not matched to a gene: 3. CDR3 region: CASSLTGGGTEAFF. The CDR3 DNA sequence: TGCGCCAGCAGCTTGACAGGGGGCGGTACTGAAGCTTTCTTT.

This clone was observed a handful of times. The rearrangement joins TRBV6-6 to TRBJ1-1; 7 nucleotides align to TRBD1. The V gene's germline CDR1 is MNHNY and CDR2 SVGAGI (reference sequence). V lost 6 bases, J lost 4 bases, and 5 bases stayed unmatched. This CDR3 spans 13 amino acids. The CDR3: CASSPRGSTEAFF. The CDR3 nucleotides are TGTGCCAGCAGCCCCAGGGGGAGCACTGAAGCTTTCTTT.

V usage is TRBV6-6 and J usage is TRBJ2-7; possibly TRBD1 for D (6 bases). The CDR3 totals 15 residues. The V gene lost 1 base and the J gene lost 5 bases, with 15 bases spanning the gap. Germline V gene data show CDR1 as MNHNY and CDR2 as SVGAGI (reference sequence). This CDR3 is CASSYLGARSNEQYF. CDR3 coding DNA: TGTGCCAGCAGTTACTTGGGGGCTAGGAGCAACGAGCAGTACTTC.

The chain joins TRBV5-6 to TRBJ1-6; D possibly corresponds to TRBD1 (6 bases). Germline V lookup: CDR1 SGHDT, CDR2 YYEEEE. V was clipped by 2 bases and J by 7 bases, with 10 bases between them. The length of the CDR3 is 14 residues. CDR3 nucleotide sequence: TGTGCCAGCAGCTTACAGGGCTTAAATTCACCCCTCCACTTT. Translation: CASSLQGLNSPLHF.

The chain links TRBV27 to TRBJ1-5; 7 nucleotides align to TRBD1. J gave up 2 bases and V 5 bases, and 6 bases lay outside the gene matches. The CDR3 length is 15 residues. CDR1 is MNHEY, CDR2 SMNVEV, per germline (reference sequence). The CDR3 nucleotides are TGTGCCAGCAGTGTACAGGGGTTACGCAATCAGCCCCAGCATTTT. Protein sequence: CASSVQGLRNQPQHF.

This sequence joins TRBV7-9 and TRBJ2-7; 11 bases map to TRBD1. The V gene end was trimmed by 2 bases and the J gene end by 1 base; junction bases not matched to a gene: 4. Germline-derived CDR1 and CDR2 are SEHNR and FQNEAQ (reference sequence). The CDR3 is 16 residues long. The CDR3 region is CASSLWTGGLSYEQYF. The CDR3 DNA follows: TGTGCCAGCAGCTTATGGACAGGGGGCTTATCCTACGAGCAGTACTTC.

This clone was counted a single time. The genes are TRBV5-1 and TRBJ2-1; 11 bases fit TRBD2. V was clipped by 4 bases and J by 6 bases; unmatched bases: 6. The CDR3 has 15 amino acids. Germline values: CDR1 SGHRS, CDR2 YFSETQ. CDR3 DNA: TGCGCCAGCAGCATCACTAGCGGGGGAGGCAATGAGCAGTTCTTC. It translates to CASSITSGGGNEQFF.

Written as DNA, the CDR3 is TGTGCCAGCAGGCTGGGCAGGGGGTATGGCTACACCTTC. Its translation is CASRLGRGYGYTF. The rearrangement links TRBV27 to TRBJ1-2; 7 bases fit TRBD1. CDR1 is MNHEY, CDR2 SMNVEV, per germline (reference sequence). V was pared by 6 bases and J by 5 bases, with 6 bases of the junction left unmatched. The length of the CDR3 is 13 residues.